Shown below are 18 T cell receptor beta chains from a single sample sequenced in a study of blood T cell repertoires in COVID-19. Only in-frame clones appear in the TCRdb table, and some are missing; sequencing was by immunoSEQ multiplex PCR. The sample lists 120,000 or so clones, 80% occurring once. Sequencing was carried out using peripheral blood. These receptors were obtained from a human donor in a cohort sampled during active COVID-19.

The chain has TRBV10-3 and TRBJ1-4; 9 bases fit TRBD1. J was trimmed by 5 bases and V by 6 bases; bases with no gene match: 7. Looked up from germline, CDR1 is ENHRY and CDR2 is SYGVKD. This CDR3 is built from 15 residues. The CDR3 bases are TGTGCCATCAGCAATACAGGGGGCACGAATGAAAAACTGTTTTTT. Its translation is CAISNTGGTNEKLFF.

This clone was detected only once. The chain employs TRBV3-1 (or the pseudogene TRBV3-2) and TRBJ2-7; TRBD2 might be the D (5 bases). V was trimmed by 5 bases and J by 7 bases, leaving 12 bases between them. Germline-derived CDR1 and CDR2 are LGHDT and YNNKEL (reference sequence). This CDR3 is built from 12 residues. CDR3 DNA: TGTGCCAGCAGCGCGTCACTAGGGGAGCAGTACTTC. This encodes CASSASLGEQYF.

The V gene is TRBV15, the J gene TRBJ2-3; D is possibly TRBD1 (5 bases). V lost 0 bases and J 2 bases, leaving 12 bases between the germline ends. CDR3 length: 16 amino acids. Germline V gene sequence: CDR1 LNHNV, CDR2 YYDKDF (reference sequence). The CDR3 region is CATSRDAGFDTDTQYF. CDR3 DNA: TGTGCCACCAGCAGAGATGCAGGGTTTGACACAGATACGCAGTATTTT.

This clone has only one observation. The gene calls are TRBV4-3 and TRBJ1-1; 8 bases agree with TRBD1. The trim removed 5 bases at V and 4 bases at J, leaving 6 bases unmatched. The germline gives CDR1 LGHNA, CDR2 YSLEER. This CDR3 has 14 amino acids. CDR3 coding DNA: TGCGCCAGCAGCAGTGACAGGGGAGGCACTGAAGCTTTCTTT. Amino acids: CASSSDRGGTEAFF.

This rearrangement joins TRBV4-3 to TRBJ1-4, with D perhaps TRBD1 (6 bases). The CDR3 has 17 residues. Deletions cut 0 bases from V and 0 bases from J, with 11 bases between. Germline CDR1 is LGHNA and CDR2 is YSLEER. The CDR3, as DNA: TGCGCCAGCAGCCAAGACAGGGGATTCACAACTAATGAAAAACTGTTTTTT. It encodes CASSQDRGFTTNEKLFF.

Note on this clone: It may be a read error: a sequence one base away is much more abundant. In the same sample, other DNA sequences code for this CDR3. This sequence joins TRBV9 and TRBJ1-2; TRBD1 might be the D (5 bases). Germline V lookup: CDR1 SGDLS, CDR2 YYNGEE. Trimming removed 3 bases at V and 0 bases at J, with 9 bases between. The CDR3 totals 14 residues. DNA for the CDR3: TGTGCCAGCAGCGCCAGGGAATCTAACTATGGCTACACCTTC. It codes for CASSARESNYGYTF.

This chain connects TRBV29-1 to TRBJ2-5; D is perhaps TRBD1 (6 bases). The CDR3 spans 12 residues. Germline loops: CDR1 SQVTM, CDR2 ANQGSEA. Trimming pared 6 bases from V and 1 base from J, leaving 9 bases between. CDR3 in DNA: TGCAGCGTCGGGACAACCCAAGAGACCCAGTACTTC. Its protein is CSVGTTQETQYF.

The chain has TRBV10-3 and TRBJ1-5; no clear D. Deletions cut 2 bases from V and 2 bases from J, with 13 bases between. Germline V gene sequence: CDR1 ENHRY, CDR2 SYGVKD. The CDR3 is 16 amino acids. In DNA form, the CDR3 reads TGTGCCATCAGTGAGGGTAGCGCCCGTGGCAATCAGCCCCAGCATTTT. Its translation: CAISEGSARGNQPQHF.

The sample holds a few counts of this clone. Other nucleotide sequences from this sample produce the same CDR3. This chain joins TRBV7-9 and TRBJ2-3, with D possibly matching TRBD1 (5 bases). This CDR3 spans 14 amino acids. Germline V gene lookup returns CDR1 SEHNR and CDR2 FQNEAQ (reference sequence). V was pared by 2 bases and J by 2 bases, with 8 bases between. The CDR3 DNA is TGTGCCAGCAGCTTACAGGGATCCACAGATACGCAGTATTTT. It is translated as CASSLQGSTDTQYF. The variable domain in full, with the rest retrieved from reference TRBV7-9 and TRBJ2-3, is DTGVSQNPRHKITKRGQNVTFRCDPISEHNRLYWYRQTLGQGPEFLTYFQNEAQLEKSRLLSDRFSAERPKGSFSTLEIQRTEQGDSAMYLCASSLQGSTDTQYFGPGTRLTVL.

V usage is TRBV24-1 and J usage is TRBJ2-2; TRBD1 aligns across 7 bases. J lost 7 bases, V lost 4 bases, and 5 bases had no gene match. The CDR3 has 14 residues. Germline V gene lookup returns CDR1 KGHDR and CDR2 SFDVKD. The CDR3 region is CATSEPRGYGELFF. For the CDR3, the DNA is TGTGCCACCAGTGAGCCCAGGGGGTACGGGGAGCTGTTTTTT.

This clone was detected ten times or more. This sequence joins TRBV4-3 and TRBJ2-1; TRBD2 aligns across 9 bases. The CDR3 totals 16 residues. The germline V gene has CDR1 LGHNA and CDR2 YSLEER. Trimming took 0 bases from V and 9 from J; bases not matched to a gene: 9. The CDR3 DNA follows: TGCGCCAGCAGCCAAGAGCTGGCGGGGGGGCTCATTGAGCAGTTCTTC. Translating it yields CASSQELAGGLIEQFF.

The CDR3, as DNA: TGTGCCAGCAGCTCAGGACTACTCTGGGAGACCCAGTACTTC. It specifies CASSSGLLWETQYF. This chain joins TRBV7-2 and TRBJ2-5; D might be TRBD2 (6 bases). This CDR3 spans 14 amino acids. The V end lost 4 bases, the J end lost 5 bases, and 14 bases lay between the germline ends. Germline V gene sequence: CDR1 SGHTA, CDR2 FQGNSA.

The chain employs TRBV25-1 and TRBJ2-7, with D possibly matching TRBD1 (6 bases). Germline CDR1 reads MGHDK; CDR2 reads SYGVNS. CDR3 length equals 14 residues. Trimming removed 6 bases at V and 6 bases at J, with 18 bases between. The chain's CDR3 is CASRDRQPSFEQYF. CDR3 bases: TGTGCCAGCAGAGACAGGCAACCGAGTTTCGAGCAGTACTTC.

The rearrangement uses TRBV28 and TRBJ1-4, with D possibly TRBD1 on 6 matching bases. The CDR3 runs to 14 residues. Germline loops: CDR1 MDHEN, CDR2 SYDVKM. V was trimmed by 3 bases and J by 3 bases, leaving 8 bases between them. CDR3 DNA: TGTGCCAGCAGTTTTTCAGGGGCTAATGAAAAACTGTTTTTT. The encoded protein is CASSFSGANEKLFF. Full variable domain (outside the CDR3, taken from reference TRBV28 and TRBJ1-4): DVKVTQSSRYLVKRTGEKVFLECVQDMDHENMFWYRQDPGLGLRLIYFSYDVKMKEKGDIPEGYSVSREKKERFSLILESASTNQTSMYLCASSFSGANEKLFFGSGTQLSVL.

The chain joins TRBV5-4 to TRBJ2-5, with TRBD1 identical over 8 bases. V dropped 3 bases and J dropped 2; count of bases not matched to a gene: 3. Looked up from germline, CDR1 is SGHNT and CDR2 is YYREEE (reference sequence). The CDR3 contains 14 residues. CDR3 sequence: CASSSYRGQETQYF. CDR3 sequence (DNA): TGTGCCAGCAGCTCTTACAGGGGGCAAGAGACCCAGTACTTC.

This chain connects TRBV4-2 to TRBJ1-2; TRBD1 matches at 10 bases. CDR1 and CDR2 (germline): LGHNA, YNFKEQ. The CDR3 spans 16 residues. The J segment lost 2 bases and the V segment lost 6 bases, leaving 9 bases of the junction unmatched. The CDR3 DNA reads TGTGCCAGCAGTCGAACTCAGGACAGGGGGAACTATGGCTACACCTTC. As protein: CASSRTQDRGNYGYTF.

V gene TRBV5-5 combines with J gene TRBJ2-7, with 12 positions matching TRBD2. Germline CDR1 and CDR2: SGHKS and YYEKEE (reference sequence). CDR3 length equals 17 residues. The trim removed 4 bases at V and 0 bases at J, leaving 8 bases unmatched. CDR3 loop: CASSPRTSGTLSYEQYF. In DNA form, the CDR3 reads TGTGCCAGCAGCCCCCGGACTAGCGGGACCCTCTCCTACGAGCAGTACTTC. The whole variable domain, filled in from reference TRBV5-5 and TRBJ2-7, reads DAGVTQSPTHLIKTRGQQVTLRCSPISGHKSVSWYQQVLGQGPQFIFQYYEKEERGRGNFPDRFSARQFPNYSSELNVNALLLGDSALYLCASSPRTSGTLSYEQYFGPGTRLTVT.

This clone was detected once. The rearrangement uses TRBV19 and TRBJ1-4; TRBD1 agrees at 10 bases. Germline V CDR1 and CDR2: LNHDA, SQIVND (reference sequence). The V gene end was trimmed by 5 bases and the J gene end by 7 bases; junction bases not matched to a gene: 7. The CDR3 length is 15 residues. CDR3 sequence (DNA): TGTGCCAGTAGTGCCCGGACAGGGGGAGGTGAAAAACTGTTTTTT. Amino acid sequence: CASSARTGGGEKLFF.